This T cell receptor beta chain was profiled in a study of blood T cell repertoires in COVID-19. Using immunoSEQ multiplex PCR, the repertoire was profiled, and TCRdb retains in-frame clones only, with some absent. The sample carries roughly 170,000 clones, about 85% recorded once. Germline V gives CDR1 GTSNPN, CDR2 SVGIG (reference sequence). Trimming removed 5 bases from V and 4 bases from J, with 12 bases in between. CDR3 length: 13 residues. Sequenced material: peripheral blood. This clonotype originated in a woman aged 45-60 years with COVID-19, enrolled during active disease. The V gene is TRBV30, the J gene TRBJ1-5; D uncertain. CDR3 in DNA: TGTGCCTGGGCCGAAGGGAGTAATCAGCCCCAGCATTTT. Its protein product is CAWAEGSNQPQHF. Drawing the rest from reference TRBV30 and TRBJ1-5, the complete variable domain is SQTIHQWPATLVQPVGSPLSLECTVEGTSNPNLYWYRQAAGRGLQLLFYSVGIGQISSEVPQNLSASRPQDRQFILSSKKLLLSDSGFYLCAWAEGSNQPQHFGDGTRLSIL.